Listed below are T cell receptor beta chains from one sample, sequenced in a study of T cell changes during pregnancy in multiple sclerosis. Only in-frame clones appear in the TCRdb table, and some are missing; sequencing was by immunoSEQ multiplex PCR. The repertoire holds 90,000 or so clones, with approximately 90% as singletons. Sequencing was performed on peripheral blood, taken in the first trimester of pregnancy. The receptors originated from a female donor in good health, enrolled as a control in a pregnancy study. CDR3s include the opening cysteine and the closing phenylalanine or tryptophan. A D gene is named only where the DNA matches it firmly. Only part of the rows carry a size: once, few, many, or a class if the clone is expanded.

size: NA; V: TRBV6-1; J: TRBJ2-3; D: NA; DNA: TGTGCCAGCAGTGTGAGCGGAGATACGCAGTATTTT; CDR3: CASSVSGDTQYF
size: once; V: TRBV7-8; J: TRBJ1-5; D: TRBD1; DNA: TGTGCCAGCAGCATCCAACCGGGACAGGACTATCAGCCCCAGCATTTT; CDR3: CASSIQPGQDYQPQHF
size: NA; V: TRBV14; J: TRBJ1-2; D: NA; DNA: TGTGCCAGCAGCCAAGACCGGTTCCGGACAGAAAACTATGGCTACACCTTC; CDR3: CASSQDRFRTENYGYTF
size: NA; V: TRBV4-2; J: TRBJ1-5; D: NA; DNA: TGTGCCAGCAGCCAAGATAGATGGGTAGGGGGCAATCAGCCCCAGCATTTT; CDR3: CASSQDRWVGGNQPQHF
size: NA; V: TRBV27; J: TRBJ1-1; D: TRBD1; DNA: TGTGCCAGCAGTCCCAATCGGGACAGGAACACTGAAGCTTTCTTT; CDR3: CASSPNRDRNTEAFF
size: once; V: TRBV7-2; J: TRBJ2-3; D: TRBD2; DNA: TGTGCCAGCAGCTTAGGTGCGGGGGGGAGTACAGATACGCAGTATTTT; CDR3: CASSLGAGGSTDTQYF
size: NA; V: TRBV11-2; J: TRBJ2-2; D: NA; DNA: TGTGCCAGCAGCCTCCCACTAGGACAGCCCAACACCGGGGAGCTGTTTTTT; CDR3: CASSLPLGQPNTGELFF
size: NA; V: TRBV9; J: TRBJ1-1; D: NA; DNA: TGTGCCAGTTCCGGTCTGAACACTGAAGCTTTCTTT; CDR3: CASSGLNTEAFF
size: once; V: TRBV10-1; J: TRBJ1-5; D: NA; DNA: TGCGCCATCGTGACAGCGAAAAATCAGCCCCAGCATTTT; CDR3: CAIVTAKNQPQHF
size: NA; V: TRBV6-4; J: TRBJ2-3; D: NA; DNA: TGTGCCAGCAGTGGGCCCGAGACTAGTAGAAGGGCAGATACGCAGTATTTT; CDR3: CASSGPETSRRADTQYF
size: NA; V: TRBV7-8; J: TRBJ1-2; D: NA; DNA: TGTGCCAGCAGCTCCGGTAGTTCGGGGGTGTTAACGAACTATGGCTACACCTTC; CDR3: CASSSGSSGVLTNYGYTF
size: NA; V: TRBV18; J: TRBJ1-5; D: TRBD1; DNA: TGTGCCAGCTCACCCGGGACAGATAATCAGCCCCAGCATTTT; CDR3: CASSPGTDNQPQHF
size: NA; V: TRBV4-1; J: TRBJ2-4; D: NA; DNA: TGCGCCAGCAGCCAAGATGAAGGGGCTCCCAAAAACATTCAGTACTTC; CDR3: CASSQDEGAPKNIQYF